The present T cell receptor beta chain was sequenced within a study of cytomegalovirus exposure and HLA in healthy donors. Notes on the study in general: Highly shared variants forming one cluster were likely a sequencing artifact. Cytomegalovirus association was assigned to about 150 TCR beta chains.

Comments on this clone: Its antigen remains unknown.

There are 16 residues in the CDR3. Trimming took 0 bases from V and 4 from J, leaving 14 bases between them. Germline lookup yields CDR1 SGHTA and CDR2 FQGNSA. PCR was performed using 60 Vbeta and 13 Jbeta primers. Profiled with immunoSEQ multiplex PCR; TCRdb holds only in-frame clones, not every one. The table lists roughly 120,000 clones, over 70% of them singletons. The clonotype was recovered from a woman between 40 and 55 years old in good health and CMV-seropositive. Material: PBMCs. The chain joins TRBV7-2 to TRBJ2-3, with D possibly matching TRBD2 (5 bases). CDR3 residues: CASSLATARSADTQYF. CDR3 nucleotides: TGTGCCAGCAGCTTAGCCACAGCTCGTAGCGCAGATACGCAGTATTTT.